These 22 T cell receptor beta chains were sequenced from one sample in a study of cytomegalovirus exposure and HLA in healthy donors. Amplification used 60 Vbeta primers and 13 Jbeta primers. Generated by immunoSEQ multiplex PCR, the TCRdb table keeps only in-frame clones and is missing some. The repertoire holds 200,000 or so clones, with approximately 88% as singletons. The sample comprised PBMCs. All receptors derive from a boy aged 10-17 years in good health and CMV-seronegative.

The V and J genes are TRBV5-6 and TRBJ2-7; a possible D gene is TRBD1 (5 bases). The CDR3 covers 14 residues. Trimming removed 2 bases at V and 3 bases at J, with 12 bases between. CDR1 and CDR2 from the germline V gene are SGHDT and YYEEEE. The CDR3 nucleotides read TGTGCCAGCAGCTTACAGGCGGTCCTCTACGAGCAGTACTTC. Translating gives CASSLQAVLYEQYF. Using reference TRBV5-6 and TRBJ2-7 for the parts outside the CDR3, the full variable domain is DAGVTQSPTHLIKTRGQQVTLRCSPKSGHDTVSWYQQALGQGPQFIFQYYEEEERQRGNFPDRFSGHQFPNYSSELNVNALLLGDSALYLCASSLQAVLYEQYFGPGTRLTVT.

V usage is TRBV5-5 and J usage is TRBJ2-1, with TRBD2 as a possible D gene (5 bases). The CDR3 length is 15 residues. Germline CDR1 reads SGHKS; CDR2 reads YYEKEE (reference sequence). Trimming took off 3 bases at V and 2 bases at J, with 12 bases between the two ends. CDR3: CASSSPGLPYNEQFF. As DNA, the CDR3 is TGTGCCAGCAGCTCCCCCGGACTCCCCTACAATGAGCAGTTCTTC. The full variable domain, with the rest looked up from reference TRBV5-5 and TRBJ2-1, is DAGVTQSPTHLIKTRGQQVTLRCSPISGHKSVSWYQQVLGQGPQFIFQYYEKEERGRGNFPDRFSARQFPNYSSELNVNALLLGDSALYLCASSSPGLPYNEQFFGPGTRLTVL.

The CDR3 protein is CAIRNSGQAYEQYF. The CDR3 DNA reads TGTGCCATCAGAAACTCGGGACAGGCCTACGAGCAGTACTTC. The V gene is TRBV10-3, the J gene TRBJ2-7; 8 nucleotides align to TRBD1. Losses at the gene ends were 6 bases for V and 2 bases for J; bases not matched to a gene: 6. The CDR3 length is 14 residues. The germline V gene has CDR1 ENHRY and CDR2 SYGVKD.

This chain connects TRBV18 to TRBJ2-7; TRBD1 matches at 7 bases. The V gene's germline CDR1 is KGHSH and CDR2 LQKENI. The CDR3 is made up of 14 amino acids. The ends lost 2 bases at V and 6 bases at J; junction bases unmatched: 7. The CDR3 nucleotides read TGTGCCAGCTCACCATCTACAGGGGTAGGCGAGCAGTACTTC. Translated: CASSPSTGVGEQYF.

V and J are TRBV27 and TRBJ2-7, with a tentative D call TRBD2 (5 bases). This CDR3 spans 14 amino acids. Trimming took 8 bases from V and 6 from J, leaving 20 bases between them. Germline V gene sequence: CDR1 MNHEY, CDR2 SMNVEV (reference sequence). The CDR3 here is CASGVGWELVEQYF. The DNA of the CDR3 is TGTGCCAGCGGCGTTGGGTGGGAGCTTGTCGAGCAGTACTTC.

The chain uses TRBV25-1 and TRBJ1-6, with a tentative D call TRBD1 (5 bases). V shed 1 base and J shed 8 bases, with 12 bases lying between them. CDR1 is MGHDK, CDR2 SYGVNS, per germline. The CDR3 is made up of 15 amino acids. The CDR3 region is CASSESAGVYSPLHF. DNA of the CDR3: TGTGCCAGCAGTGAATCGGCGGGGGTTTATTCACCCCTCCACTTT.

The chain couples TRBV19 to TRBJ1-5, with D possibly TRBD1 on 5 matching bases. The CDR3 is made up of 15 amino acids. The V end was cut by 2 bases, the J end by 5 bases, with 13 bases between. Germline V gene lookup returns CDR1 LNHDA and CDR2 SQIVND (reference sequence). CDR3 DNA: TGTGCCAGTAGTATACAGGGAGGAATCTATCAGCCCCAGCATTTT. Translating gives CASSIQGGIYQPQHF. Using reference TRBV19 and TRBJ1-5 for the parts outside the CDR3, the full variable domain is DGGITQSPKYLFRKEGQNVTLSCEQNLNHDAMYWYRQDPGQGLRLIYYSQIVNDFQKGDIAEGYSVSREKKESFPLTVTSAQKNPTAFYLCASSIQGGIYQPQHFGDGTRLSIL.

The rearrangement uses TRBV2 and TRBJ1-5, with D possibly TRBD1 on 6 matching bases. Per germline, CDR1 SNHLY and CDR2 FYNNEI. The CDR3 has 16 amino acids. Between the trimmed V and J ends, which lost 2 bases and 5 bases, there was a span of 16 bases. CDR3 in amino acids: CASSERGRRTDQPQHF. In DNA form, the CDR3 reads TGTGCCAGCAGTGAAAGGGGACGGAGGACAGATCAGCCCCAGCATTTT.

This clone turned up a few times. CDR3 coding DNA: TGTGCCTCCGACAGGGGGTGGAGCACTGAAGCTTTCTTT. It yields the protein CASDRGWSTEAFF. V gene TRBV30 combines with J gene TRBJ1-1; 9 nucleotides line up with TRBD1. V lost 7 bases and J lost 4; bases outside the gene matches: 7. Per the germline V gene, CDR1 is GTSNPN and CDR2 is SVGIG (reference sequence). The CDR3 has 13 residues.

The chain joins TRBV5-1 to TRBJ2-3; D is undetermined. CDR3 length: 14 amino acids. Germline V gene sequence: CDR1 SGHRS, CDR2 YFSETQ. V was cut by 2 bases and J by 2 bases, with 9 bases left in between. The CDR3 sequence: CASSFIQNTDTQYF. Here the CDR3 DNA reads TGCGCCAGCAGCTTTATACAGAACACAGATACGCAGTATTTT.

As DNA, the CDR3 is TGTGCCAGCAGTCCGGGACTAGCGGGCAATGAGCAGTTCTTC. It yields the protein CASSPGLAGNEQFF. The chain uses TRBV7-9 and TRBJ2-1, with 12 bases aligning to TRBD2. Germline assignment: CDR1 SEHNR and CDR2 FQNEAQ (reference sequence). V lost 6 bases and J lost 6; bases outside the gene matches: 3. The CDR3 spans 14 residues.

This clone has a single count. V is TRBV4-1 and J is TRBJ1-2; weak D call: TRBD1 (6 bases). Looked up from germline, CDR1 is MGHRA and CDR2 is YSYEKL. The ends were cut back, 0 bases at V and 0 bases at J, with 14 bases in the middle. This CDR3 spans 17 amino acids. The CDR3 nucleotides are TGCGCCAGCAGCCAAGATGGGGGGGACACTACTAACTATGGCTACACCTTC. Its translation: CASSQDGGDTTNYGYTF.

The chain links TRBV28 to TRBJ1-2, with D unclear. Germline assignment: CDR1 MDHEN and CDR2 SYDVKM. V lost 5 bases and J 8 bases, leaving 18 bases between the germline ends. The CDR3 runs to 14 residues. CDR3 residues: CASSTAERAGGYTF. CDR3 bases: TGTGCCAGCAGTACCGCGGAAAGGGCGGGAGGCTACACCTTC.

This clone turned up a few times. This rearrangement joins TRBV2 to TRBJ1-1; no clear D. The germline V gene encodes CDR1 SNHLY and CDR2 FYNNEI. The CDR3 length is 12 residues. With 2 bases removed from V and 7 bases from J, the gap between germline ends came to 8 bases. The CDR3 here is CASSEPPVEAFF. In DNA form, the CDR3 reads TGTGCCAGCAGTGAACCCCCGGTTGAAGCTTTCTTT.

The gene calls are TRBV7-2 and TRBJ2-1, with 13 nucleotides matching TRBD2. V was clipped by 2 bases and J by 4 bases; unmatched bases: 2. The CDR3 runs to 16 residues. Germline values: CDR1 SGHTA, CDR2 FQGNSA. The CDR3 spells CASSLQLAGGYNEQFF. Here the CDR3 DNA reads TGTGCCAGCAGCTTACAACTAGCGGGAGGGTACAATGAGCAGTTCTTC.

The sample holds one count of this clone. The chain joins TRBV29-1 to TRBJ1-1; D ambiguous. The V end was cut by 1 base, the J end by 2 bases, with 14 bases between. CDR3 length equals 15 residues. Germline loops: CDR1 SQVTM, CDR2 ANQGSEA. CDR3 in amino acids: CSVEGRHRENTEAFF. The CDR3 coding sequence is TGCAGCGTTGAAGGTCGGCACAGAGAAAACACTGAAGCTTTCTTT.

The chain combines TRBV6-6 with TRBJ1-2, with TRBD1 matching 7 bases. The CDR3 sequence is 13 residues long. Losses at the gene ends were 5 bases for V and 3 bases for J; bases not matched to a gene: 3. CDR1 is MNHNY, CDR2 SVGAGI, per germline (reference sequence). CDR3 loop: CASSPTGDYGYTF. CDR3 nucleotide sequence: TGTGCCAGCAGTCCCACAGGGGACTATGGCTACACCTTC.

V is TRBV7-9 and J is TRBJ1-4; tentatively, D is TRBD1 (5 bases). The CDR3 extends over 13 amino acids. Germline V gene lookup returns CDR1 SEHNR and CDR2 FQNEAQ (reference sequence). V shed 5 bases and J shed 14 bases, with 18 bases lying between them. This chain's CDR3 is CASSPRQILELFF. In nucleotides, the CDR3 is TGTGCCAGCAGCCCACGACAGATACTTGAGCTGTTTTTT.

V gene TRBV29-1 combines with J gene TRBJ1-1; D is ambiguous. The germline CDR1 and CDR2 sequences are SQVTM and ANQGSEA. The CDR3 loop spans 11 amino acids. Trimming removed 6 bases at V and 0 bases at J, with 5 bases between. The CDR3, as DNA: TGCAGCGTGGCGGTGAACACTGAAGCTTTCTTT. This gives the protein CSVAVNTEAFF. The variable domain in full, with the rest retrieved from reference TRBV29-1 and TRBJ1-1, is SAVISQKPSRDICQRGTSLTIQCQVDSQVTMMFWYRQQPGQSLTLIATANQGSEATYESGFVIDKFPISRPNLTFSTLTVSNMSPEDSSIYLCSVAVNTEAFFGQGTRLTVV.

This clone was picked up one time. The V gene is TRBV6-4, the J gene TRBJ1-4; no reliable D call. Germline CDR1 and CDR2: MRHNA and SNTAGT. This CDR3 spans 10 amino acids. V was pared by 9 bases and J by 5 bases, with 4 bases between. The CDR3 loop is CARLNEKLFF. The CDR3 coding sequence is TGTGCCAGACTGAATGAAAAACTGTTTTTT.

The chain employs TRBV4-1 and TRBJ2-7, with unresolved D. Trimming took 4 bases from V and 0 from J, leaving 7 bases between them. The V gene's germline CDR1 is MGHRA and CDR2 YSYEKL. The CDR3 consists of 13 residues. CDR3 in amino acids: CASSLSPSYEQYF. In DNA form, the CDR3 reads TGCGCCAGCAGCCTATCCCCCTCCTACGAGCAGTACTTC.

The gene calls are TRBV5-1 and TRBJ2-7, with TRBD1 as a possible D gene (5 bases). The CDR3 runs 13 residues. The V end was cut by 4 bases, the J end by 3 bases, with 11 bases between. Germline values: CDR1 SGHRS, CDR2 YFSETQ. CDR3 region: CASSQSGNYEQYF. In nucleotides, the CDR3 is TGCGCCAGCAGCCAATCAGGGAACTACGAGCAGTACTTC.